This TCR beta chain was identified in a study of OX40 agonist ivuxolimab in advanced cancers. Across the whole study: Patients achieving partial responses numbered three: one hepatocellular carcinoma case and two cutaneous melanoma cases.

This CDR3 is built from 16 residues. The germline gives CDR1 MDHEN, CDR2 SYDVKM. V trimming: 7 bases; J trimming: 5 bases; junction bases outside the gene matches: 10. A remark on this clone: The antigen is undetermined.

Findings of the study overall: CD8+ T cells (on average) carried more expanded clones than CD4+ T cells. Expanded peripheral T-cell antigen specificity went undetermined. At 0.1 to 3.0 mg/kg, CD4+ and CD8+ blood T cells expanded clonally by week 6.

TCRdb's table, derived via immunoSEQ multiplex PCR, lists solely in-frame clones and lacks some. Of 45,000 to 65,000 clones listed, 81% are singletons. Material: CD4+ or CD8+ T cells sorted from blood, obtained in a trial of the OX40 agonist ivuxolimab. The sequence derives from an adult with an advanced solid tumor such as melanoma, head and neck, liver or kidney cancer. V usage is TRBV28 and J usage is TRBJ2-2, with TRBD1 matching over 10 bases. The CDR3 bases are TGTGCCAGCACCTCGGGGACAGGGGAGGGAACCGGGGAGCTGTTTTTT. This codes for CASTSGTGEGTGELFF.